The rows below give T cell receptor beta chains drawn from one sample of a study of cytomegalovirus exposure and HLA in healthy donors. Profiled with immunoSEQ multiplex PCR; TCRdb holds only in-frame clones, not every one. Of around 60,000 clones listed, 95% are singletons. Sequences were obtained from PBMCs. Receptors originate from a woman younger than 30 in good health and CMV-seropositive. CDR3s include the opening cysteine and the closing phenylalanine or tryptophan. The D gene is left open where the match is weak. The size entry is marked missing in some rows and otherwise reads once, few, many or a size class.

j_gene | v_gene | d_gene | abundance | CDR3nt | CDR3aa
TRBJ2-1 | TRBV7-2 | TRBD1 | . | TGTGCCAGCAGCTCGACAGGGTCCTCCTACAATGAGCAGTTCTTC | CASSSTGSSYNEQFF
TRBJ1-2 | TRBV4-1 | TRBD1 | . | TGCGCCAGCAGCCAAGCTGACAGGGTAGGGAATGGCTACACCTTC | CASSQADRVGNGYTF
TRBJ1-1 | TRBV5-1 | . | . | TGCGCCAGCGCCCTGGGAGGCCTTCACACTGAAGCTTTCTTT | CASALGGLHTEAFF
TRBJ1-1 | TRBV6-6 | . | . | TGTGCCAGCAGTTACTCCTCAGGGGCGAGGGCTGAAGCTTTCTTT | CASSYSSGARAEAFF
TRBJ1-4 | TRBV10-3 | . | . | TGTGCCACGGGGCCCGGGAGAAATGAAAAACTGTTTTTT | CATGPGRNEKLFF
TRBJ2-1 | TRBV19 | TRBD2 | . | TGTGCCAGTAGTGTTAGCGGGCCGCCCTACAATGAGCAGTTCTTC | CASSVSGPPYNEQFF
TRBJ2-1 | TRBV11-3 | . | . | TGTGCCAGCAGCTTGATGGCATACAATGAGCAGTTCTTC | CASSLMAYNEQFF
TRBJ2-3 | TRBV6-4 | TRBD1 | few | TGTGCCAGCAGTCCGAACGGACAGGGGACAGATACGCAGTATTTT | CASSPNGQGTDTQYF
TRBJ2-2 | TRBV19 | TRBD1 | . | TGTGCCAGTAAGCGTAGCAGGGGGCACACCGGGGAGCTGTTTTTT | CASKRSRGHTGELFF
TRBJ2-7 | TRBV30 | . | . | TGTGCCTGGAGTTTGGGGGGTTACGAGCAGTACTTC | CAWSLGGYEQYF
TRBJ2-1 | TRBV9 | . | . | TGTGCCAGCAGCATCCGCGGCAGCGGTTATGAGCAGTTCTTC | CASSIRGSGYEQFF
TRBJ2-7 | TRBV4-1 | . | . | TGCGCCAGCAGCCAAGATCCCGGTCGGGGGCAGTACTTC | CASSQDPGRGQYF
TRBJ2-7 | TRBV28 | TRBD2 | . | TGTGCCAGCAGCCTAGCGGACCCGGTGGTGAGGGAGCAGTACTTC | CASSLADPVVREQYF
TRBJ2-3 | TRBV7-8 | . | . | TGTGCCAGCAGCTTAGCGCGTGTCCTCGGTACGCAGTATTTT | CASSLARVLGTQYF
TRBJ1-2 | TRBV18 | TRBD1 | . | TGTGCCAGCTCACCAAGGGACAGGGTTAACTATGGCTACACCTTC | CASSPRDRVNYGYTF
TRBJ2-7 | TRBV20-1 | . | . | TGCGGCGCTGAGGGAGGCGAGCAGTACTTC | CGAEGGEQYF
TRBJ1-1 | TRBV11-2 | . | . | TGTGCCAGCAGCCTCTCCAGGTCTGGTGATGAAGCTTTCTTT | CASSLSRSGDEAFF
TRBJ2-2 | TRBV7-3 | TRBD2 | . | TGTGCCAGCAGCCTCAGGGCGGGAGAGTGGACCGGGGAGCTGTTTTTT | CASSLRAGEWTGELFF
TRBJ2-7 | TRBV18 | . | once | TGTGCCAGCTCACCAGCCGCGCCGGGCTACGAGCAGTACTTC | CASSPAAPGYEQYF
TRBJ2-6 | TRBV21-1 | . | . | TGTGCCAGCAGCCACCAGCCGCCGGGCTCTGGGGCCAACGTCCTGACTTTC | CASSHQPPGSGANVLTF
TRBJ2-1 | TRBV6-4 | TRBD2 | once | TGTGCCAGCAGTGAAACTAGCGGGGGGGTATATGAGCAGTTCTTC | CASSETSGGVYEQFF
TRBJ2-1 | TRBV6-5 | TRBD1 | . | TGTGCCAGCAGTCAAGACAGGGGGCGCGGCCGTGAGCAGTTCTTC | CASSQDRGRGREQFF
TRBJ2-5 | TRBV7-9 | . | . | TGTGCCAGCAGCTTGGAGGATGAGACCCAGTACTTC | CASSLEDETQYF
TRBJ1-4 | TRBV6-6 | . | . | TGTGCCAGCATGCGGAGTGAAAAACTGTTTTTT | CASMRSEKLFF
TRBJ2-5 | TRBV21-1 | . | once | TGTGCCAGCAGAAGCGGACTAGCGGGAGGTATTCAAGAGACCCAGTACTTC | CASRSGLAGGIQETQYF
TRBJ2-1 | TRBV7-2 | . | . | TGTGCCAGCAGCTTTATCGCCTACAATGAGCAGTTCTTC | CASSFIAYNEQFF
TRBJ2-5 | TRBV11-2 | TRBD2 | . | TGTGCCAGCACCTTGCCCGGGACTAGCGGAGAGACCCAGTACTTC | CASTLPGTSGETQYF
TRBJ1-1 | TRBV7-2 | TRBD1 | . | TGTGCCAGCAGCCCGGACAGGGGAAGGGGCACTGAAGCTTTCTTT | CASSPDRGRGTEAFF
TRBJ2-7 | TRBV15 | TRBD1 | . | TGTGCCACCAGCAGAGGACAGGGAGACGCCTACGAGCAGTACTTC | CATSRGQGDAYEQYF
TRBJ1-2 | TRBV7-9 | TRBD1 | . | TGTGCCAGCAGCGCCGCCGGGACAGGGGGCGCAAACTATGGCTACACCTTC | CASSAAGTGGANYGYTF
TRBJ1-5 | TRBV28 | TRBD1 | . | TGTGCCAGCAGTCTAGGACAGGTAAATCAGCCCCAGCATTTT | CASSLGQVNQPQHF
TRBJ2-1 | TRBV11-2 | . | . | TGTGCCAGCAGCCCTCTACTAGACCCTCCCTACAATGAGCAGTTCTTC | CASSPLLDPPYNEQFF
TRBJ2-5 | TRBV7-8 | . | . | TGTGCCAGCAGCCCCTCTTCTCAAGCGGGCGAGACCCAGTACTTC | CASSPSSQAGETQYF
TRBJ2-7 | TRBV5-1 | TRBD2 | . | TGCGCCAGCAGCCCGCGGACTAGCGGCTCCTACGAGCAGTACTTC | CASSPRTSGSYEQYF
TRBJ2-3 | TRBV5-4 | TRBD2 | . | TGTGCCAGCTCTCGGACTAGCGGGAGTCCTAGCACAGATACGCAGTATTTT | CASSRTSGSPSTDTQYF
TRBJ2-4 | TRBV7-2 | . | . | TGTGCCAGCAGGGTAGCGATCGCCAAAAACATTCAGTACTTC | CASRVAIAKNIQYF
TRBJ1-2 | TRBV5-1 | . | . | TGCGCCAGCAGCTTGTCGAACAGGGAAATTGATGGCTACACCTTC | CASSLSNREIDGYTF
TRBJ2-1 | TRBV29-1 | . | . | TGCAGCGTTGAAGGGAGGGGTATCATAGATGAGCAGTTCTTC | CSVEGRGIIDEQFF
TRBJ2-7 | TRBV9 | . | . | TGTGCCAGCAGCGAGACAGGCAGCTCCTACGAGCAGTACTTC | CASSETGSSYEQYF
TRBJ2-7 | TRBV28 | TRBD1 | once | TGTGCCAGCACCCGGTCCGGACAGGGGGACCTCTTAGAGCAGTACTTC | CASTRSGQGDLLEQYF